This T cell receptor beta chain was captured in a study of radiation and T cells in renal cell carcinoma. The assay was immunoSEQ multiplex PCR, and TCRdb's table has in-frame clones only and misses some. The sample carries some 150,000 clones, around four fifths recorded once. V lost 6 bases, J lost 3 bases, and 12 bases lay in between. CDR3 size: 14 residues. CDR1 and CDR2 (germline): LNHNV, YYDKDF (reference sequence). Time point here: baseline pretreatment blood. Treatment specified: 15 Gy SBRT to primary tumor, nephrectomy 4 weeks later. This clonotype originated in a woman between 50 and 59 years old with renal cell carcinoma. This chain connects TRBV15 to TRBJ1-5, with D possibly matching TRBD1 (5 bases). Specimen: blood, collected from a patient whose treatment included radiotherapy and nephrectomy. The CDR3 protein is CATSRGTFNQPQHF. Written as DNA, the CDR3 is TGTGCCACCAGTCGAGGGACCTTCAATCAGCCCCAGCATTTT. The whole variable domain, remainder taken from reference TRBV15 and TRBJ1-5, is DAMVIQNPRYQVTQFGKPVTLSCSQTLNHNVMYWYQQKSSQAPKLLFHYYDKDFNNEADTPDNFQSRRPNTSFCFLDIRSPGLGDTAMYLCATSRGTFNQPQHFGDGTRLSIL.